The 6 T cell receptor beta chains in this list originate from one sample, sequenced in a study of T cells after yellow fever vaccination. Each CDR3 protein gets one entry after TCRdb re-called the 5' RACE reads with MiXCR. The repertoire has around 310,000 distinct CDR3 sequences, 8% to 10% of them found once; the top ten carry roughly 18%. This specimen consisted of PBMCs, obtained on the day of the first yellow fever vaccination. The receptors derive from a man between 18 and 29 years old who received the YFV17D yellow fever vaccine.

In this sample, this clonotype turned up a few times. V and J are TRBV11-2 and TRBJ2-7; D is ambiguous. V was shortened by 4 bases and J by 6 bases, with 7 bases between the two germline ends. CDR1 is SGHAT and CDR2 is FQNNGV in the germline V gene. This CDR3 is 11 amino acids long. The CDR3 is CASSSLFEQYF. The CDR3 coding sequence is TGTGCCAGCAGCTCCCTTTTCGAGCAGTACTTC.

This sequence joins TRBV24-1 and TRBJ1-1; no clear D. V was shortened by 3 bases and J by 4 bases, with 5 bases between the two germline ends. Germline values: CDR1 KGHDR, CDR2 SFDVKD. This CDR3 has 12 amino acids. In DNA, the CDR3 is TGTGCCACCAGTGATGTTGGCACTGAAGCTTTCTTT. Translating gives CATSDVGTEAFF.

The chain joins TRBV6-2 or TRBV6-3 to TRBJ2-1; D call uncertain. The CDR3 contains 13 residues. Germline assignment: CDR1 MNHEY and CDR2 SVGEGT. V was cut by 4 bases and J by 7 bases, with 11 bases left in between. Written as DNA, the CDR3 is TGTGCCAGCAGTTCGATAGGGTGGAATGAGCAGTTCTTC. Translated: CASSSIGWNEQFF.

This clonotype was recorded many times. This chain links TRBV28 with TRBJ1-2; no firm D call. Germline V CDR1 and CDR2: MDHEN, SYDVKM. Trimming pared 2 bases from V and 0 bases from J, leaving 4 bases between. This CDR3 has 13 residues. DNA for the CDR3: TGTGCCAGCAGTTTACGACCTAACTATGGCTACACCTTC. Translating gives CASSLRPNYGYTF.

This clonotype was recorded many times. The genes are TRBV2 and TRBJ2-2, with a tentative D call TRBD1 (5 bases). Trimming pared 3 bases from V and 2 bases from J, leaving 10 bases between. This CDR3 is built from 15 residues. Germline CDR1 and CDR2: SNHLY and FYNNEI. This chain's CDR3 is CASSEGRLNTGELFF. DNA for the CDR3: TGTGCCAGCAGTGAGGGGCGACTTAACACCGGGGAGCTGTTTTTT.

This clonotype was seen ten or more times. The J gene is TRBJ2-7, the V gene TRBV3-1; D possibly corresponds to TRBD2 (6 bases). The germline CDR1 and CDR2 sequences are LGHDT and YNNKEL (reference sequence). V lost 4 bases and J lost 3, with 16 bases in between. This CDR3 comprises 15 residues. CDR3 in DNA: TGTGCCAGCAGCCGCGGAGGGGACGGATTCTACGAGCAGTACTTC. Its protein is CASSRGGDGFYEQYF.